Below, 26 T cell receptor beta chains from the same sample are listed, as sequenced in a study of Ad26.COV2.S vaccination and SARS-CoV-2 variants. Profiling relied on immunoSEQ multiplex PCR, and the TCRdb table lists in-frame clones only, not all of them. The table has about 680,000 clones, 89% seen once; the top ten hold about 1.5%. Indicated treatment: about 20 received Ad26.COV2.S at low or high dose, single or two shots; roughly five received placebo; per-sample allocation not given. After the first vaccine or placebo injection, samples were drawn on day 63. The sample was peripheral blood, taken in a trial of Ad26.COV2.S vaccine versus placebo. These receptors all come from a person between 18 and 60 years old who received the Ad26.COV2.S COVID-19 vaccine or a placebo.

The rearrangement uses TRBV30 and TRBJ2-5, with D tentatively TRBD2 (6 bases). V lost 1 base and J lost 4, with 7 bases in between. Germline-derived CDR1 and CDR2 are GTSNPN and SVGIG (reference sequence). This CDR3 is 12 amino acids long. The CDR3 sequence is CAWSAGVETQYF. The CDR3 region has the DNA TGTGCCTGGAGTGCGGGGGTAGAGACCCAGTACTTC.

This sequence joins TRBV10-3 and TRBJ2-1; 10 bases fit TRBD2. There are 16 residues in the CDR3. The trim removed 0 bases at V and 2 bases at J, leaving 1 base unmatched. CDR1 is ENHRY, CDR2 SYGVKD, per germline. The CDR3, as DNA: TGTGCCATCAGTGAGTCTACTAGCGGGGCCTACAATGAGCAGTTCTTC. The encoded protein is CAISESTSGAYNEQFF.

The chain couples TRBV12-3 or TRBV12-4 to TRBJ1-1; D remains unclear. V shed 3 bases and J shed 6 bases, with 5 bases lying between them. The CDR3 runs 11 residues. The CDR3 is CASSFRSEAFF. In DNA, the CDR3 is TGTGCCAGCAGTTTTCGGTCTGAAGCTTTCTTT.

The rearrangement joins TRBV6-5 to TRBJ1-5; the D is unclear. Trimming removed 5 bases at V and 4 bases at J, with 9 bases between. CDR3 length: 13 residues. Germline CDR1 and CDR2: MNHEY and SVGAGI. The CDR3 here is CASSNRGNQPQHF. The CDR3 DNA reads as TGTGCCAGCAGTAACCGGGGAAATCAGCCCCAGCATTTT.

V is TRBV2 and J is TRBJ2-5; D remains ambiguous. Germline assignment: CDR1 SNHLY and CDR2 FYNNEI. The length of the CDR3 is 12 residues. With 6 bases removed from V and 13 bases from J, the gap between germline ends came to 18 bases. CDR3 in amino acids: CASSPRLHTPYF. The DNA for the CDR3 is TGTGCCAGCAGCCCGCGGTTACATACGCCGTACTTC.

V is TRBV6-5 and J is TRBJ2-1; 9 nucleotides line up with TRBD2. This CDR3 contains 15 residues. V shed 2 bases and J 5 bases; nucleotides not matched to a gene: 4. Germline V gene sequence: CDR1 MNHEY, CDR2 SVGAGI. For the CDR3, the DNA is TGTGCCAGCAGTTACGCGTCTAGCGGGGACAATGAGCAGTTCTTC. This encodes CASSYASSGDNEQFF.

To note about this clone: The same CDR3 is also encoded by other DNA sequences in this sample. The chain has TRBV10-3 and TRBJ1-1; D possibly corresponds to TRBD1 (6 bases). The CDR3 has 13 residues. With 6 bases removed from V and 1 base from J, the gap between germline ends came to 9 bases. Per germline, CDR1 ENHRY and CDR2 SYGVKD. CDR3 residues: CAIRDSGNTEAFF. CDR3 coding DNA: TGTGCCATCAGGGACAGCGGGAACACTGAAGCTTTCTTT.

This sequence joins TRBV15 and TRBJ2-7, with D possibly matching TRBD1 (6 bases). V lost 4 bases, J lost 3 bases, and 10 bases lay in between. Per germline, CDR1 LNHNV and CDR2 YYDKDF (reference sequence). CDR3 length: 13 residues. The CDR3 region has the DNA TGTGCCACCAGCATTGGACAGTTCTACGAGCAGTACTTC. Its protein is CATSIGQFYEQYF. Supplemented by reference TRBV15 and TRBJ2-7, the full variable domain reads DAMVIQNPRYQVTQFGKPVTLSCSQTLNHNVMYWYQQKSSQAPKLLFHYYDKDFNNEADTPDNFQSRRPNTSFCFLDIRSPGLGDTAMYLCATSIGQFYEQYFGPGTRLTVT.

The gene calls are TRBV5-1 and TRBJ2-1; TRBD1 might be the D (5 bases). The CDR3 loop spans 15 amino acids. CDR1 is SGHRS and CDR2 is YFSETQ in the germline V gene. Trimming pared 0 bases from V and 7 bases from J, leaving 14 bases between. CDR3 sequence (DNA): TGCGCCAGCAGCTTGGACCTAAGGGGCTCTAATGAGCAGTTCTTC. It translates to CASSLDLRGSNEQFF.

This rearrangement joins TRBV28 to TRBJ2-4; 9 nucleotides match TRBD1. Germline-derived CDR1 and CDR2 are MDHEN and SYDVKM. The CDR3 covers 14 residues. V lost 8 bases, J lost 8 bases, and 10 bases stayed unmatched. The CDR3 DNA reads as TGTGCCAGCCACGGACAGGGGTCCCGATACATTCAGTACTTC. It codes for CASHGQGSRYIQYF.

This clone was found once. The V gene is TRBV7-2, the J gene TRBJ2-7; 9 bases match TRBD1. V trimming: 1 base; J trimming: 6 bases; junction bases outside the gene matches: 7. This CDR3 contains 15 residues. Looked up from germline, CDR1 is SGHTA and CDR2 is FQGNSA. The CDR3 nucleotides are TGTGCCAGCAGCTTAGGCCCGGGACAGGGAGGCGAGCAGTACTTC. It specifies CASSLGPGQGGEQYF.

This rearrangement joins TRBV3-1 (or the pseudogene TRBV3-2) to TRBJ2-7; D is uncertain. This CDR3 spans 15 amino acids. Per germline, CDR1 LGHDT and CDR2 YNNKEL (reference sequence). V was pared by 4 bases and J by 2 bases, with 15 bases between. DNA of the CDR3: TGTGCCAGCAGCCGACGCGGTGCACTACCCTACGAGCAGTACTTC. This sequence encodes CASSRRGALPYEQYF.

The CDR3 nucleotides are TGTGCCAGCAGCATCTACAGGGGGCAGGGGGAGACCCAGTACTTC. Encoded protein: CASSIYRGQGETQYF. The chain carries TRBV7-8 and TRBJ2-5, with TRBD1 matching over 9 bases. Germline V gene lookup returns CDR1 SGHVS and CDR2 FQNEAQ. V gave up 5 bases and J gave up 5 bases; unmatched junction bases: 9. The CDR3 has 15 residues.

Concerning this clone itself: The sample contains more than one DNA sequence encoding this CDR3. The genes are TRBV27 and TRBJ2-7; the match to TRBD2 covers 11 bases. CDR3 length: 14 residues. With V trimmed by 6 bases and J by 3 bases, 4 bases remained unmatched. CDR1 is MNHEY, CDR2 SMNVEV, per germline (reference sequence). The CDR3 protein is CASRVLAGGYEQYF. Written as DNA, the CDR3 is TGTGCCAGCAGAGTCCTAGCGGGGGGCTACGAGCAGTACTTC.

This chain connects TRBV5-1 to TRBJ2-1; 7 positions match TRBD2. This CDR3 region has 13 residues. V was clipped by 2 bases and J by 6 bases; unmatched bases: 2. Germline lookup yields CDR1 SGHRS and CDR2 YFSETQ. In DNA, the CDR3 is TGCGCCAGCAGCTTCGGGGGGTCCAATGAGCAGTTCTTC. This codes for CASSFGGSNEQFF.

The V call is TRBV14, the J call TRBJ2-1, with D perhaps TRBD1 or TRBD2 (5 bases each). CDR3 length: 15 amino acids. Germline loops: CDR1 SGHDN, CDR2 FVKESK. V was cut by 4 bases and J by 4 bases, with 14 bases left in between. CDR3 region: CASSPTGRLYNEQFF. As DNA, the CDR3 is TGTGCCAGCAGCCCGACGGGACGACTTTACAATGAGCAGTTCTTC.

J is TRBJ2-7 and V is TRBV5-5, with 7 bases matching TRBD1. This CDR3 contains 15 residues. The trim removed 4 bases at V and 3 bases at J, leaving 10 bases unmatched. Germline V gives CDR1 SGHKS, CDR2 YYEKEE (reference sequence). The CDR3 loop is CASSGLPDRVYEQYF. The CDR3 region has the DNA TGTGCCAGCAGCGGATTACCCGACAGGGTCTACGAGCAGTACTTC.

This chain connects TRBV7-9 to TRBJ2-7, with 10 bases that match TRBD1. This CDR3 has 15 residues. The V and J ends lost 3 bases and 3 bases, in that order; junction bases with no gene match: 5. Germline V lookup: CDR1 SEHNR, CDR2 FQNEAQ (reference sequence). In nucleotides, the CDR3 is TGTGCCAGCAGCTTCTCGACAGGGGGCTTCTACGAGCAGTACTTC. Protein sequence: CASSFSTGGFYEQYF.

This clone was counted a single time. The J gene is TRBJ1-2, the V gene TRBV2, with 7 nucleotides matching TRBD1. Trimming at V came to 6 bases and at J to 3 bases, leaving 7 bases not matched to a gene. Germline lookup yields CDR1 SNHLY and CDR2 FYNNEI. CDR3 length equals 14 residues. DNA for the CDR3: TGTGCCAGCAGCGACCGACAGGGCCACTATGGCTACACCTTC. Its translation is CASSDRQGHYGYTF. The whole variable domain, remainder taken from reference TRBV2 and TRBJ1-2, is EPEVTQTPSHQVTQMGQEVILRCVPISNHLYFYWYRQILGQKVEFLVSFYNNEISEKSEIFDDQFSVERPDGSNFTLKIRSTKLEDSAMYFCASSDRQGHYGYTFGSGTRLTVV.

The CDR3 region has the DNA TGTGCCACCAGTGACCCCACTACAGGGGTGGAAAATCAGCCCCAGCATTTT. Its translation: CATSDPTTGVENQPQHF. The chain employs TRBV24-1 and TRBJ1-5; 7 nucleotides agree with TRBD1. This CDR3 region has 17 residues. The V and J ends lost 4 bases and 4 bases, in that order; junction bases with no gene match: 12. The germline V gene has CDR1 KGHDR and CDR2 SFDVKD.

The V and J genes are TRBV5-1 and TRBJ2-7; D unclear. CDR1 and CDR2 (germline): SGHRS, YFSETQ. With 2 bases removed from V and 2 bases from J, the gap between germline ends came to 11 bases. This CDR3 is built from 14 residues. The CDR3 DNA follows: TGCGCCAGCAGCTTTTTTGTGGTCCCCTACGAGCAGTACTTC. Its translation is CASSFFVVPYEQYF.

The rearrangement joins TRBV19 to TRBJ1-3, with D unresolved. Germline CDR1 reads LNHDA; CDR2 reads SQIVND (reference sequence). The CDR3 consists of 14 residues. The V and J ends lost 2 bases and 0 bases respectively, with 5 bases between them. The CDR3 DNA follows: TGTGCCAGTAGTATAAGAGACTCTGGAAACACCATATATTTT. Its protein product is CASSIRDSGNTIYF.

This chain links TRBV27 with TRBJ2-3; the match to TRBD2 covers 7 bases. V trimming: 2 bases; J trimming: 2 bases; junction bases outside the gene matches: 4. The germline CDR1 and CDR2 sequences are MNHEY and SMNVEV (reference sequence). CDR3 length: 15 amino acids. The CDR3, as DNA: TGTGCCAGCAGTTTACGCGGGGACTACACAGATACGCAGTATTTT. It is translated as CASSLRGDYTDTQYF.

The chain uses TRBV15 and TRBJ2-7, with TRBD1 as a possible D gene (6 bases). This CDR3 comprises 12 residues. Germline CDR1 reads LNHNV; CDR2 reads YYDKDF (reference sequence). Trimming left V 8 bases short and J 3 bases short, with 11 bases between. The CDR3 DNA is TGTGCCACCCGGGGCAGGGGCTACGAGCAGTACTTC. As protein: CATRGRGYEQYF. The whole variable domain, remainder taken from reference TRBV15 and TRBJ2-7, is DAMVIQNPRYQVTQFGKPVTLSCSQTLNHNVMYWYQQKSSQAPKLLFHYYDKDFNNEADTPDNFQSRRPNTSFCFLDIRSPGLGDTAMYLCATRGRGYEQYFGPGTRLTVT.

J is TRBJ2-5 and V is TRBV18; perhaps TRBD2 as D (6 bases). From germline, CDR1 is KGHSH and CDR2 LQKENI. Between the trimmed V and J ends, which lost 2 bases and 4 bases, there was a span of 14 bases. The CDR3 runs 15 residues. CDR3 sequence reads: CASSPFKLAVETQYF. In DNA, the CDR3 is TGTGCCAGCTCACCATTCAAACTAGCAGTAGAGACCCAGTACTTC.

The V call is TRBV18, the J call TRBJ1-2; 7 positions agree with TRBD1. The CDR3 is 14 amino acids. The trim removed 3 bases at V and 8 bases at J, leaving 9 bases unmatched. CDR1 is KGHSH, CDR2 LQKENI, per germline. Written as DNA, the CDR3 is TGTGCCAGCTCACCGGGACAGATCGTGTCCGGCTACACCTTC. As protein: CASSPGQIVSGYTF.